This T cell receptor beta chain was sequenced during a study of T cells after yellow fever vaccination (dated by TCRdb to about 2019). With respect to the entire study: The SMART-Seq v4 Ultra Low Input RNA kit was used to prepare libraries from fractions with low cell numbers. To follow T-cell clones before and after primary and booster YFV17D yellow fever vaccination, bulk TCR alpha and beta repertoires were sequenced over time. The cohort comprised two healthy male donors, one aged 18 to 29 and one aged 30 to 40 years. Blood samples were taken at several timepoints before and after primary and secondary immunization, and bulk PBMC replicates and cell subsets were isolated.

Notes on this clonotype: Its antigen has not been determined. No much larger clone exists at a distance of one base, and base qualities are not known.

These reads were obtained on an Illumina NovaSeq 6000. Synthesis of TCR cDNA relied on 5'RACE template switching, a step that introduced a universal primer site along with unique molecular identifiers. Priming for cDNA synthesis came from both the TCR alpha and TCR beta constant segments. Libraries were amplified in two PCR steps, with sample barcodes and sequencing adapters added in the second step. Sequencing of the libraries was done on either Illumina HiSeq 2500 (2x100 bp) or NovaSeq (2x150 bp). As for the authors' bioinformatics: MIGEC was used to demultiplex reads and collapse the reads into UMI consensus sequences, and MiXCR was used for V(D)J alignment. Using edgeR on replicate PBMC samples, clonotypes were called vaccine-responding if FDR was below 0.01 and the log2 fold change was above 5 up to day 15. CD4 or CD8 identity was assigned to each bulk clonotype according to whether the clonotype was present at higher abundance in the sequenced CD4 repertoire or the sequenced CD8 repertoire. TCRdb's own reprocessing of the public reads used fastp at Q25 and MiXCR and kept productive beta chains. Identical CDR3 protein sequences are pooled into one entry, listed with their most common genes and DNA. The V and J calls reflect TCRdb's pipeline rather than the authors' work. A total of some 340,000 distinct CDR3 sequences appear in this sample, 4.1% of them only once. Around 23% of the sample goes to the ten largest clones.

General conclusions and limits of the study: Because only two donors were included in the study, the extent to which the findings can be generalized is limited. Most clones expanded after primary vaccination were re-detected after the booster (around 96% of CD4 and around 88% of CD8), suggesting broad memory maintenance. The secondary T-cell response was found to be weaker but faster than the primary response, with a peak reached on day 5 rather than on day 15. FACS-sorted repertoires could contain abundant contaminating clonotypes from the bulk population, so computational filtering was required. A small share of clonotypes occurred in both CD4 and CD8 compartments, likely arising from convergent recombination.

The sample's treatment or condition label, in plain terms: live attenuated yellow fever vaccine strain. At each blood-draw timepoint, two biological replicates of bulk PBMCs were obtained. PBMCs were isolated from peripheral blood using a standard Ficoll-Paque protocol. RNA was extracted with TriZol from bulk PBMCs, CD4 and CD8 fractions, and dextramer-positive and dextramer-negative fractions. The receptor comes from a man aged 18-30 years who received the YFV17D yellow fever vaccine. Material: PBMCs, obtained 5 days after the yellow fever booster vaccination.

Read as DNA, the sequence is TGTGCCGCAACGCCCGGGACGGGAAGCCAGCCCCAGCATTTT. Its product reads: CAATPGTGSQPQHF. The V gene is TRBV7-3 and the J gene is TRBJ1-5; TRBD1 is perhaps the D gene, given 5 matching bases. The CDR3 measures 14 amino acids from cysteine to phenylalanine. The read is trimmed to its CDR3 DNA, 42 bases read in frame from base 1. The V end loses 11 bases and the J end loses 7 bases, and a stretch of 21 bases separates them. From a lookup of the germline V gene, CDR1 and CDR2 are SGHTA and FQGTGA.